The 13 T cell receptor beta chains below come from one sample, sequenced in a study of low-dose radiotherapy and immunotherapy resistance in tumors. Alpha and beta chains were covered, as first-strand cDNA relied on TRAV- and TRBV-specific primers. TCR amplification ran 20 PCR cycles using constant-region and V-primer adapter primers. TCRdb used MiXCR to reprocess the reads, holding one entry per CDR3 protein. The repertoire holds 15,000 to 20,000 distinct CDR3 sequences, with about 73% as singletons. The receptors were sampled from a human donor with advanced metastatic prostate, ovarian, gallbladder or colorectal cancer (not recorded which). This table probably holds off-target reads from a library built for another chain.

This clonotype occurred a few times. The V call is TRBV5-5, the J call TRBJ2-5; 8 bases are shared with TRBD1. Germline V gene data show CDR1 as SGHKS and CDR2 as YYEKEE (reference sequence). The CDR3 length is 16 residues. V lost 0 bases and J lost 5; bases outside the gene matches: 9. The CDR3: CASSLGTGSFYETQYF. The CDR3, as DNA: TGTGCCAGCAGCTTGGGGACAGGGTCGTTCTACGAGACCCAGTACTTC.

This clonotype came up a few times. J is TRBJ2-7 and V is TRBV20-1; D may be TRBD1 (5 bases). The CDR3 consists of 16 residues. The ends were cut back, 0 bases at V and 2 bases at J, with 17 bases in the middle. Per germline, CDR1 DFQATT and CDR2 SNEGSKA (reference sequence). CDR3 sequence reads: CSARDQGSILTYEQYF. CDR3 nucleotide sequence: TGCAGTGCTAGAGATCAGGGTTCGATTTTGACCTACGAGCAGTACTTC.

This clonotype has just a few counts. V gene TRBV9 combines with J gene TRBJ2-2; no firm D call. This CDR3 has 12 residues. In germline, CDR1 is SGDLS, CDR2 YYNGEE. Deletions cut 0 bases from V and 6 bases from J, with 3 bases between. The CDR3 reads CASSVVPGELFF. As DNA, the CDR3 is TGTGCCAGCAGCGTAGTTCCCGGGGAGCTGTTTTTT.

This chain links TRBV7-2 with TRBJ2-1; possible D gene TRBD2, 7 bases. The germline V gene encodes CDR1 SGHTA and CDR2 FQGNSA. Trimming took 2 bases from V and 7 from J, leaving 12 bases between them. This CDR3 has 14 amino acids. CDR3 nucleotides: TGTGCCAGCAGCTTATCGGGGGGCTCGAATGAGCAGTTCTTC. As protein: CASSLSGGSNEQFF.

V gene TRBV23-1 combines with J gene TRBJ2-3; TRBD1 aligns across 8 bases. TRBV23-1 is noted as an ORF with a role that remains uncertain. The V and J ends lost 4 bases and 4 bases, in that order; junction bases with no gene match: 4. CDR3 length equals 14 residues. CDR3 bases: TGCGCCAGCAGTCCGGACAGGGACCCAGATACGCAGTATTTT. Translation gives CASSPDRDPDTQYF.

V usage is TRBV7-9 and J usage is TRBJ1-1; perhaps TRBD1 as D (5 bases). Per the germline V gene, CDR1 is SEHNR and CDR2 is FQNEAQ (reference sequence). The CDR3 totals 16 residues. V was cut by 5 bases and J by 0 bases, with 16 bases left in between. The DNA for the CDR3 is TGTGCCAGCAGCCCCCGGGGGATGACGGTGAACACTGAAGCTTTCTTT. Protein product: CASSPRGMTVNTEAFF.

This chain uses TRBV2 with TRBJ1-4; perhaps TRBD1 as D (6 bases). Germline CDR1 is SNHLY and CDR2 is FYNNEI. Trimming took 7 bases from V and 7 from J, leaving 22 bases between them. This CDR3 is 16 amino acids long. In DNA form, the CDR3 reads TGTGCCAGCACCCCTTCCTCAGGGGCTGTACCTGAAAAACTGTTTTTT. Translation: CASTPSSGAVPEKLFF.

The chain links TRBV20-1 to TRBJ2-5, with TRBD2 identical over 8 bases. Germline V gene sequence: CDR1 DFQATT, CDR2 SNEGSKA (reference sequence). CDR3 length: 13 amino acids. V gave up 3 bases and J gave up 3 bases; unmatched junction bases: 3. The CDR3 region has the DNA TGCAGTGCTAGGGTAGCGGGGAAAGAGACCCAGTACTTC. Translation: CSARVAGKETQYF.

This clonotype has only one observation. This chain links TRBV7-9 with TRBJ2-7; TRBD2 agrees at 11 bases. CDR1 is SEHNR and CDR2 is FQNEAQ in the germline V gene (reference sequence). CDR3 length: 14 amino acids. V lost 6 bases, J lost 3 bases, and 4 bases stayed unmatched. The DNA of the CDR3 is TGTGCCAGCAGGGCGGGACTAGCGGACTACGAGCAGTACTTC. It yields the protein CASRAGLADYEQYF.

Worth noting for this clonotype: One junction end disagrees with the germline gene, perhaps due to a read error. The V gene is TRBV23-1, the J gene TRBJ2-2; 8 bases map to TRBD1. TRBV23-1 is classed as an ORF, of uncertain function. The CDR3 is made up of 16 amino acids. The CDR3 reads CASSQSQGAGTGELFF. The CDR3 nucleotides read TGCGCCAGCAGCCAATCGCAGGGGGCCGGCACCGGGGAGCTGTTTTTT.

This rearrangement joins TRBV3-1 to TRBJ2-1; TRBD2 matches 8 bases. The V and J ends lost 4 bases and 8 bases, in that order; junction bases with no gene match: 7. The CDR3 contains 14 residues. Germline-derived CDR1 and CDR2 are LGHDT and YNNKEL (reference sequence). This CDR3 reads CASSPSGLAYEQFF. The CDR3 DNA is TGTGCCAGCAGCCCAAGTGGACTAGCCTATGAGCAGTTCTTC.

This clonotype was counted only a few times. The CDR3 loop is CASSLVPGVGNEQFF. The DNA for the CDR3 is TGTGCCAGCAGCTTAGTTCCGGGAGTAGGCAATGAGCAGTTCTTC. The chain has TRBV11-2 and TRBJ2-1; D is perhaps TRBD2 (6 bases). V lost 1 base and J 6 bases, leaving 13 bases between the germline ends. Germline lookup yields CDR1 SGHAT and CDR2 FQNNGV. The CDR3 is 15 residues long.

V is TRBV11-1 and J is TRBJ2-1; D might be TRBD2 (5 bases). The CDR3 has 14 amino acids. V was clipped by 5 bases and J by 2 bases, with 10 bases between them. Per germline, CDR1 SGHAT and CDR2 FQDESV (reference sequence). The CDR3 DNA reads as TGTGCCAGCAGCCTAAGCGGAGCCTACAATGAGCAGTTCTTC. This translates into CASSLSGAYNEQFF.